This record concerns one TCR beta chain sequence. Antigen: not known. Deletions cut 4 bases from V and 1 base from J, with 12 bases between. The germline CDR1 and CDR2 sequences are SGHRS and YFSETQ. This CDR3 has 15 amino acids. This sample stems from a study of long-term antiretroviral therapy in people with HIV. immunoSEQ v3.0 was run at survey level. Clones were sequenced by immunoSEQ multiplex PCR, and TCRdb holds only the in-frame ones, with some missing. The sample lists roughly 30,000 clones; over 85% were seen once. Findings of the study overall: Blood sampling spanned 2004 to 2017, possibly under older ART regimens. Unavailable data included ART adherence, viral resistance and therapy changes (switches in treatment).

The clonotype was recovered from a woman younger than 30 with HIV. Specimen: unsorted PBMCs, collected 1.8 years after starting antiretroviral therapy. V gene TRBV5-1 combines with J gene TRBJ2-1; TRBD2 might be the D (6 bases). CDR3: CASSRPSESYNEQFF. DNA for the CDR3: TGCGCCAGCAGCCGACCTAGCGAGTCCTACAATGAGCAGTTCTTC.